The rows below give T cell receptor beta chains drawn from one sample of a study of identical twins. TCRdb ran MiXCR on the 5' RACE reads and lists one entry per CDR3 protein. The table records approximately 700,000 distinct CDR3 sequences, roughly 18% of them present only once. The same data also contributed to another study, on T cells expressing NK-cell markers.

The sample consisted of PBMCs. The receptors originated from a woman between 18 and 29 years old in good health. CDR3s include the opening cysteine and the closing phenylalanine or tryptophan. Fields, in order: CDR3 DNA, CDR3 protein, J gene, D gene, V gene, clone size. A D gene is named only where the DNA matches it firmly. A clone size is listed for some rows: how often the clone was seen (once, few, many), or a class if it is expanded.

cdr3_nt: TGCAGCGTTGGGTCCGTGGACGAGCAGTACTTC; cdr3_aa: CSVGSVDEQYF; j_call: TRBJ2-7; d_call: NA; v_call: TRBV29-1; clone_size: NA
cdr3_nt: TGTGCCAGCAGCACAGACTCAGAGCAGTACTTC; cdr3_aa: CASSTDSEQYF; j_call: TRBJ2-7; d_call: NA; v_call: TRBV7-9; clone_size: NA
cdr3_nt: TGTGCCAGCAGCTACAAGGAGAACACCGGGGAGCTGTTTTTT; cdr3_aa: CASSYKENTGELFF; j_call: TRBJ2-2; d_call: NA; v_call: TRBV7-9; clone_size: NA
cdr3_nt: TGCAGTGCTAGAAGGACAGGGGTGGTGAACACTGAAGCTTTCTTT; cdr3_aa: CSARRTGVVNTEAFF; j_call: TRBJ1-1; d_call: TRBD1; v_call: TRBV20-1; clone_size: NA
cdr3_nt: TGTGCCAGCAGCACCCCGCCAGGGTGGGGCGGTGAGACCCAGTACTTC; cdr3_aa: CASSTPPGWGGETQYF; j_call: TRBJ2-5; d_call: NA; v_call: TRBV12-3/TRBV12-4; clone_size: NA
cdr3_nt: TGTGCCAGCAGTGGGGCCCCTTCAAGGAATGAGCAGTTCTTC; cdr3_aa: CASSGAPSRNEQFF; j_call: TRBJ2-1; d_call: NA; v_call: TRBV7-3; clone_size: NA
cdr3_nt: TGTGCCAGCAGCTCCCAGGGGACCTACGAGCAGTACTTC; cdr3_aa: CASSSQGTYEQYF; j_call: TRBJ2-7; d_call: NA; v_call: TRBV7-9; clone_size: NA
cdr3_nt: TGTGCCAGCAGCCTTTGGAGGGGGGCACCCTACTATGGCTACACCTTC; cdr3_aa: CASSLWRGAPYYGYTF; j_call: TRBJ1-2; d_call: NA; v_call: TRBV7-9; clone_size: NA
cdr3_nt: TGCAGTGCTAGAGATGATGTGGCCTATGGGGAGCAGTACTTC; cdr3_aa: CSARDDVAYGEQYF; j_call: TRBJ2-7; d_call: NA; v_call: TRBV20-1; clone_size: few
cdr3_nt: TGTGCCAGCAGTGACGTGACGGGTGAGCAGTTCTTC; cdr3_aa: CASSDVTGEQFF; j_call: TRBJ2-1; d_call: NA; v_call: TRBV6-4; clone_size: NA
cdr3_nt: TGTGCCAGCTCACCATCGGACCGGTCCACCTTC; cdr3_aa: CASSPSDRSTF; j_call: TRBJ1-2; d_call: NA; v_call: TRBV18; clone_size: NA
cdr3_nt: TGTGCCAGCAGTGTTGGACAGGGGAAAGAGACCCAGTACTTC; cdr3_aa: CASSVGQGKETQYF; j_call: TRBJ2-5; d_call: TRBD1; v_call: TRBV28; clone_size: NA
cdr3_nt: TGTGCCAGCAGCTTAGTTTTGGGCAACTCTGGAAACACCATATATTTT; cdr3_aa: CASSLVLGNSGNTIYF; j_call: TRBJ1-3; d_call: NA; v_call: TRBV7-2; clone_size: NA
cdr3_nt: TGTGCCATCAGACTAGCGGGAGGAGGAAATACGCAGTATTTT; cdr3_aa: CAIRLAGGGNTQYF; j_call: TRBJ2-3; d_call: TRBD2; v_call: TRBV10-3; clone_size: few
cdr3_nt: TGTGCCAGCAGTCCCGGGGGCTATGAGCAGTTCTTC; cdr3_aa: CASSPGGYEQFF; j_call: TRBJ2-1; d_call: NA; v_call: TRBV6-6; clone_size: many
cdr3_nt: TGTGCCAGCAGTTTAGGCAGGGCCCTAGGGACCCAGTACTTC; cdr3_aa: CASSLGRALGTQYF; j_call: TRBJ2-5; d_call: NA; v_call: TRBV12-3/TRBV12-4; clone_size: few
cdr3_nt: TGCAGTGCTAGAGATAAAGACAGGGGCGAAGATACGCAGTATTTT; cdr3_aa: CSARDKDRGEDTQYF; j_call: TRBJ2-3; d_call: TRBD1; v_call: TRBV20-1; clone_size: few
cdr3_nt: TGTGCCAGCAGCTCCATATGGAGCGGACAAGAGACCCAGTACTTC; cdr3_aa: CASSSIWSGQETQYF; j_call: TRBJ2-5; d_call: NA; v_call: TRBV7-8; clone_size: few
cdr3_nt: TGCAGTGCTAGAACGATCGCAGGGAAAACTGAAGCTTTCTTT; cdr3_aa: CSARTIAGKTEAFF; j_call: TRBJ1-1; d_call: NA; v_call: TRBV20-1; clone_size: many
cdr3_nt: TGTGCCAGCTCACTTCAGAAGACAGGGATGGCAGATACGCAGTATTTT; cdr3_aa: CASSLQKTGMADTQYF; j_call: TRBJ2-3; d_call: TRBD1; v_call: TRBV18; clone_size: NA
cdr3_nt: TGTGCCAGCAGGCTAACAGGGATCCTAGGGGGCGAGCAGTACTTC; cdr3_aa: CASRLTGILGGEQYF; j_call: TRBJ2-7; d_call: NA; v_call: TRBV6-1; clone_size: few
cdr3_nt: TGTGCCAGCAGCCGGGACAGGGTGTCTGGGGCCAACGTCCTGACTTTC; cdr3_aa: CASSRDRVSGANVLTF; j_call: TRBJ2-6; d_call: TRBD1; v_call: TRBV7-2; clone_size: NA
cdr3_nt: TGTGCCAGCAGCTTCTGGGGTTACTCTGAAGCTTTCTTT; cdr3_aa: CASSFWGYSEAFF; j_call: TRBJ1-1; d_call: NA; v_call: TRBV7-3; clone_size: NA
cdr3_nt: TGCAGCGCATTACAGGGTACTAACTATGGCTACACCTTC; cdr3_aa: CSALQGTNYGYTF; j_call: TRBJ1-2; d_call: NA; v_call: TRBV29-1; clone_size: NA
cdr3_nt: TGCGCCAGCAGCTTGGGGTTAGGTGTAACCGGGGAGCTGTTTTTT; cdr3_aa: CASSLGLGVTGELFF; j_call: TRBJ2-2; d_call: NA; v_call: TRBV5-1; clone_size: many
cdr3_nt: TGCGCCAGCAGCCAAGACAGGGGAATAGCCGGGGAGCTGTTTTTT; cdr3_aa: CASSQDRGIAGELFF; j_call: TRBJ2-2; d_call: NA; v_call: TRBV4-3; clone_size: NA
cdr3_nt: TGCGCCAGCAGCCAAGGGCTAGCGGACACCTTCTCCACGCAGTATTTT; cdr3_aa: CASSQGLADTFSTQYF; j_call: TRBJ2-3; d_call: TRBD2; v_call: TRBV4-3; clone_size: NA
cdr3_nt: TGTGCCAGCTCACCAGCGGTGGGAGGCGAAAAACTGTTTTTT; cdr3_aa: CASSPAVGGEKLFF; j_call: TRBJ1-4; d_call: NA; v_call: TRBV18; clone_size: NA
cdr3_nt: TGCGCCAGCAGCTTGACTGGGACTAGCCTTGCTTGGGAGCAGTACTTC; cdr3_aa: CASSLTGTSLAWEQYF; j_call: TRBJ2-7; d_call: TRBD2; v_call: TRBV5-1; clone_size: NA
cdr3_nt: TGCGCCAGCATCATGGGACTAGCGGCTGGGGCCAACGTCCTGACTTTC; cdr3_aa: CASIMGLAAGANVLTF; j_call: TRBJ2-6; d_call: TRBD2; v_call: TRBV10-2; clone_size: NA
cdr3_nt: TGTGCCAGCAGCTTAGAGCTGGGTAACACTGAAGCTTTCTTT; cdr3_aa: CASSLELGNTEAFF; j_call: TRBJ1-1; d_call: NA; v_call: TRBV7-6; clone_size: few
cdr3_nt: TGTGCTAGCAGCTTGTCCCAGATCGTGAATACGCAGTATTTT; cdr3_aa: CASSLSQIVNTQYF; j_call: TRBJ2-3; d_call: NA; v_call: TRBV11-2; clone_size: NA
cdr3_nt: TGCAGCGGTGCTAGCGGGGAAACAGATACGCAGTATTTT; cdr3_aa: CSGASGETDTQYF; j_call: TRBJ2-3; d_call: TRBD2; v_call: TRBV29-1; clone_size: NA
cdr3_nt: TGTGCCAGCAGTCTCCCCTGGGGGGGGCTAGTCGAGCAGTTCTTC; cdr3_aa: CASSLPWGGLVEQFF; j_call: TRBJ2-1; d_call: NA; v_call: TRBV12-3/TRBV12-4; clone_size: many
cdr3_nt: TGCAGCGTTTACAGGGCCACCTCCTACAATGAGCAGTTCTTC; cdr3_aa: CSVYRATSYNEQFF; j_call: TRBJ2-1; d_call: NA; v_call: TRBV29-1; clone_size: NA
cdr3_nt: TGTGCCAGCAGTCCCCGATCTAGCGGGAGAATTATAGACACAGATACGCAGTATTTT; cdr3_aa: CASSPRSSGRIIDTDTQYF; j_call: TRBJ2-3; d_call: TRBD2; v_call: TRBV11-2; clone_size: few
cdr3_nt: TGTGCCAGCAGTGATGACGAGACACTGAACACTGAAGCTTTCTTT; cdr3_aa: CASSDDETLNTEAFF; j_call: TRBJ1-1; d_call: NA; v_call: TRBV2; clone_size: few
cdr3_nt: TGTGCCAGCAGTCTAGCCTCTCTGGGGCCCAATGAGCAGTTCTTC; cdr3_aa: CASSLASLGPNEQFF; j_call: TRBJ2-1; d_call: NA; v_call: TRBV28; clone_size: NA
cdr3_nt: TGTGCCATCAGTTCCGGGACAGGGTCGAATCAGCCCCAGCATTTT; cdr3_aa: CAISSGTGSNQPQHF; j_call: TRBJ1-5; d_call: TRBD1; v_call: TRBV10-3; clone_size: few
cdr3_nt: TGTGCCAGCAGTCCAGCGGGAGCTGGCAAAAACATTCAGTACTTC; cdr3_aa: CASSPAGAGKNIQYF; j_call: TRBJ2-4; d_call: TRBD2; v_call: TRBV6-1; clone_size: few
cdr3_nt: TGTGCCAGCAGTACAACAGGGCTGAAGGCTTTCTTT; cdr3_aa: CASSTTGLKAFF; j_call: TRBJ1-1; d_call: NA; v_call: TRBV6-5; clone_size: NA
cdr3_nt: TGTGCCAGCAGTTACCTCCACCAAGAGACCCAGTACTTC; cdr3_aa: CASSYLHQETQYF; j_call: TRBJ2-5; d_call: NA; v_call: TRBV6-6; clone_size: NA
cdr3_nt: TGTACCATCAGTTTAGCACGGCAGGGACTAGCGTGGTATGAGACCCAGTACTTC; cdr3_aa: CTISLARQGLAWYETQYF; j_call: TRBJ2-5; d_call: TRBD2; v_call: TRBV10-3; clone_size: NA
cdr3_nt: TGTGCCAGCAGCTTATCTCTAGTGGGTGAGCAGTTCTTC; cdr3_aa: CASSLSLVGEQFF; j_call: TRBJ2-1; d_call: NA; v_call: TRBV7-2; clone_size: few
cdr3_nt: TGTGCCAGCATCCTCACCCTGACAGGGCCGGCAGATACGCAGTATTTT; cdr3_aa: CASILTLTGPADTQYF; j_call: TRBJ2-3; d_call: TRBD1; v_call: TRBV6-1; clone_size: few
cdr3_nt: TGCAGTGCTAGAAAAGGGGGCGAAGACATTCAGTACTTC; cdr3_aa: CSARKGGEDIQYF; j_call: TRBJ2-4; d_call: TRBD1; v_call: TRBV20-1; clone_size: NA
cdr3_nt: TGCAGTGCTAGAGATTGGGGGAAAATGAACACTGAAGCTTTCTTT; cdr3_aa: CSARDWGKMNTEAFF; j_call: TRBJ1-1; d_call: NA; v_call: TRBV20-1; clone_size: many
cdr3_nt: TGTGCCTGGAGTGCCTCGACAGGTACCTACGAGCAGTACTTC; cdr3_aa: CAWSASTGTYEQYF; j_call: TRBJ2-7; d_call: NA; v_call: TRBV30; clone_size: NA
cdr3_nt: TGCAGTGCTTCTGTTGCAGGGGGGGACACCGGGGAGCTGTTTTTT; cdr3_aa: CSASVAGGDTGELFF; j_call: TRBJ2-2; d_call: NA; v_call: TRBV20-1; clone_size: NA
cdr3_nt: TGTGCCAGCAACTTGAGAAGTGGTGGCTCGGAGACCCAGTACTTC; cdr3_aa: CASNLRSGGSETQYF; j_call: TRBJ2-5; d_call: NA; v_call: TRBV7-2; clone_size: NA
cdr3_nt: TGTGCGGGGGGGACAGCTTACAATGAGCAGTTCTTC; cdr3_aa: CAGGTAYNEQFF; j_call: TRBJ2-1; d_call: NA; v_call: TRBV12-3/TRBV12-4; clone_size: NA